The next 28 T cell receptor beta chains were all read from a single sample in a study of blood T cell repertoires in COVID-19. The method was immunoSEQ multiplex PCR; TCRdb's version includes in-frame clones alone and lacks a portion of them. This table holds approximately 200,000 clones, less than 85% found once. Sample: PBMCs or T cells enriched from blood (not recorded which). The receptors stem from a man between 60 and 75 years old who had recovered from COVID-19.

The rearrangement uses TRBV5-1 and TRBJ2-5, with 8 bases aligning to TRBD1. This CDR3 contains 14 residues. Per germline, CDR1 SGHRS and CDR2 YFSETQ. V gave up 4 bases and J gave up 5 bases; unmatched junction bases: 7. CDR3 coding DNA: TGCGCCAGCAGCGTGTCAGGGGGCTTGGAGACCCAGTACTTC. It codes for CASSVSGGLETQYF. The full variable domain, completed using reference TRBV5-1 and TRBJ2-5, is KAGVTQTPRYLIKTRGQQVTLSCSPISGHRSVSWYQQTPGQGLQFLFEYFSETQRNKGNFPGRFSGRQFSNSRSEMNVSTLELGDSALYLCASSVSGGLETQYFGPGTRLLVL.

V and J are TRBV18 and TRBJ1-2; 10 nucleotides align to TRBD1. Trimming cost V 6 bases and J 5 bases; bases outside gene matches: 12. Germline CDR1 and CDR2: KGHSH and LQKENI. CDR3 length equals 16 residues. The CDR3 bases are TGTGCCAGCTCTCCAGACGGACAGGGGGGCCCTTATGGCTACACCTTC. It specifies CASSPDGQGGPYGYTF.

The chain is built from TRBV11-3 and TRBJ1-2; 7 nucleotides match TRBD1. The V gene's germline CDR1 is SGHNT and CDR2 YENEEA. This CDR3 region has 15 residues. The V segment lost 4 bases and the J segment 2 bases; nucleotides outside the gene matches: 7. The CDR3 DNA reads TGTGCCAGCAGCTACTCCGGACAGGTGAACTATGGCTACACCTTC. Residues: CASSYSGQVNYGYTF. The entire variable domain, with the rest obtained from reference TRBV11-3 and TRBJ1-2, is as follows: EAGVVQSPRYKIIEKKQPVAFWCNPISGHNTLYWYLQNLGQGPELLIRYENEEAVDDSQLPKDRFSAERLKGVDSTLKIQPAELGDSAVYLCASSYSGQVNYGYTFGSGTRLTVV.

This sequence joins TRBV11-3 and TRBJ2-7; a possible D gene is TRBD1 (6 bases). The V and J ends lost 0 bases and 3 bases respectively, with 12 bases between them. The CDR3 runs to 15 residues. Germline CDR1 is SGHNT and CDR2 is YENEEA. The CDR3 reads CASSLDRQENYEQYF. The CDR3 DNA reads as TGTGCCAGCAGCTTAGACCGACAGGAGAACTACGAGCAGTACTTC.

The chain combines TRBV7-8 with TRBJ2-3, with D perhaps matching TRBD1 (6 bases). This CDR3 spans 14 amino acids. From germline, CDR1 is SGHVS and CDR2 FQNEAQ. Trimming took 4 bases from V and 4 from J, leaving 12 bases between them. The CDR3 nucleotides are TGTGCCAGCAGCTGGACAGCCCGCGCAGATACGCAGTATTTT. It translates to CASSWTARADTQYF.

This chain's CDR3 is CASSQDLGASTDTQYF. In DNA form, the CDR3 reads TGCGCCAGCAGCCAAGATCTAGGGGCTAGCACAGATACGCAGTATTTT. The chain employs TRBV4-3 and TRBJ2-3; tentatively, D is TRBD1 (5 bases). This CDR3 contains 16 residues. Germline V gives CDR1 LGHNA, CDR2 YSLEER. Trimming pared 0 bases from V and 0 bases from J, leaving 10 bases between.

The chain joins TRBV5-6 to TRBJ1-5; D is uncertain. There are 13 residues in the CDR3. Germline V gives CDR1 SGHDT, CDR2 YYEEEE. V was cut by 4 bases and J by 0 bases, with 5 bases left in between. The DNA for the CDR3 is TGTGCCAGCAGCCGGTATAGCAATCAGCCCCAGCATTTT. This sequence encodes CASSRYSNQPQHF.

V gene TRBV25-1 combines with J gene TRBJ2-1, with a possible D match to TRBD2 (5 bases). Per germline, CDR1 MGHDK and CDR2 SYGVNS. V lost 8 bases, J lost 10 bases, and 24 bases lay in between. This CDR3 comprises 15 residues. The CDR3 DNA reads TGTGCCAGCGCTAGACAACGGACTTTCGGGGAGGAGCAGTTCTTC. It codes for CASARQRTFGEEQFF.

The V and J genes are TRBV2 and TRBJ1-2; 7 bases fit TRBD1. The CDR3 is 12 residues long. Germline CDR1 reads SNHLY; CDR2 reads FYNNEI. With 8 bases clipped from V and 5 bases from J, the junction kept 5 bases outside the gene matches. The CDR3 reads CASRRDSYGYTF. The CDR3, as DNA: TGTGCCAGCCGACGGGACAGTTATGGCTACACCTTC.

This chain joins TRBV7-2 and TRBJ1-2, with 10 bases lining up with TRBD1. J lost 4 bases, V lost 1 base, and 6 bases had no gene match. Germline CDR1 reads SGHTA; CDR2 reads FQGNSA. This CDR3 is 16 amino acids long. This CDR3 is CASSLDGTGATYGYTF. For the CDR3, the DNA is TGTGCCAGCAGCTTAGACGGGACAGGGGCGACCTATGGCTACACCTTC.

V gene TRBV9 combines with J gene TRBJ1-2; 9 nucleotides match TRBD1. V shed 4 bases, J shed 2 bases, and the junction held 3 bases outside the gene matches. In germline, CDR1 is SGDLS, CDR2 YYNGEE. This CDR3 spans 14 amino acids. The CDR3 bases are TGTGCCAGCAGCCTCGGACAGGGGAACTATGGCTACACCTTC. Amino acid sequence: CASSLGQGNYGYTF. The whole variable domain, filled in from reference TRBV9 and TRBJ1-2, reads DSGVTQTPKHLITATGQRVTLRCSPRSGDLSVYWYQQSLDQGLQFLIQYYNGEERAKGNILERFSAQQFPDLHSELNLSSLELGDSALYFCASSLGQGNYGYTFGSGTRLTVV.

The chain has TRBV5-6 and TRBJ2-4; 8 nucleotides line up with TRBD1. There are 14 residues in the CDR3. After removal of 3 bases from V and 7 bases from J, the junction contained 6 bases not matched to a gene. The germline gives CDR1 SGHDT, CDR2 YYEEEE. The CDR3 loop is CASSWGTGSNIQYF. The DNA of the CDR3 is TGTGCCAGCAGCTGGGGGACAGGATCGAACATTCAGTACTTC.

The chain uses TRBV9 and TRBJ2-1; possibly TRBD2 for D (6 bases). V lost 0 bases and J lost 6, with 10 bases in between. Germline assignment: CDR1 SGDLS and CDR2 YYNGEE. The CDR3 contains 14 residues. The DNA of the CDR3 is TGTGCCAGCAGCGTAGTTGGGGGAGGCAATGAGCAGTTCTTC. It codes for CASSVVGGGNEQFF.

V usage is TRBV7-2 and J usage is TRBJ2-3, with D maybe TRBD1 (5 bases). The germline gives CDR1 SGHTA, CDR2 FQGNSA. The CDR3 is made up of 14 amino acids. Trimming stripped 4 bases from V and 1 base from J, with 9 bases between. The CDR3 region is CASSSHRRTDTQYF. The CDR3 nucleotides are TGTGCCAGCAGCTCCCACAGGCGCACAGATACGCAGTATTTT.

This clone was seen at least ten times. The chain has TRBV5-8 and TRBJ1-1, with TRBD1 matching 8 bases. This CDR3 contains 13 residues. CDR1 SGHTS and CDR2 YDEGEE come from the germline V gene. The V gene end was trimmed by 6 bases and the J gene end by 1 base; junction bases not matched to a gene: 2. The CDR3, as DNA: TGTGCCAGCATGGGACAGGAGAACACTGAAGCTTTCTTT. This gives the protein CASMGQENTEAFF.

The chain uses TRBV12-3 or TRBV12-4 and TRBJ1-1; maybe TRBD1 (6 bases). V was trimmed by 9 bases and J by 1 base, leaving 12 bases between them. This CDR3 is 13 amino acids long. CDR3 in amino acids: CASGGGANTEAFF. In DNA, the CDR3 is TGTGCCAGTGGCGGGGGGGCGAACACTGAAGCTTTCTTT.

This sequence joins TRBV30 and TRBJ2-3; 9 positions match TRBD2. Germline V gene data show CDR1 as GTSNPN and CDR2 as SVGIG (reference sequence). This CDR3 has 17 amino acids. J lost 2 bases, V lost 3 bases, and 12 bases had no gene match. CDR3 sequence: CAWRRFGVAGVTDTQYF. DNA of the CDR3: TGTGCCTGGAGGCGTTTTGGTGTAGCGGGGGTCACAGATACGCAGTATTTT.

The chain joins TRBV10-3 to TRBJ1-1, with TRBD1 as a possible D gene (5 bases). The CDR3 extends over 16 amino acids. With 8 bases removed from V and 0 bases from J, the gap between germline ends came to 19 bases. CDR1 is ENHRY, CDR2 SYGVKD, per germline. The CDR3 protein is CAIRGRAEGVNTEAFF. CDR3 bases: TGTGCCATCCGGGGGAGAGCCGAAGGGGTGAACACTGAAGCTTTCTTT.

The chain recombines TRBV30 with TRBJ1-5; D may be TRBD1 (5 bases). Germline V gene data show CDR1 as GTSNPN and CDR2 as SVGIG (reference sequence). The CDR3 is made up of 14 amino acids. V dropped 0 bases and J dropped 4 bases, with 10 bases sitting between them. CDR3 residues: CAWSVGRGNQPQHF. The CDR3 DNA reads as TGTGCCTGGAGTGTAGGAAGGGGTAATCAGCCCCAGCATTTT.

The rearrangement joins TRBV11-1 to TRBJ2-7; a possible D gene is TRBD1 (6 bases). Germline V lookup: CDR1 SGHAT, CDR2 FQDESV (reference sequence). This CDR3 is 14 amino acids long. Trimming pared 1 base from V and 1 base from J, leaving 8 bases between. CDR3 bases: TGTGCCAGCAGCTTAGAAGGACAGTCCTACGAGCAGTACTTC. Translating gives CASSLEGQSYEQYF.

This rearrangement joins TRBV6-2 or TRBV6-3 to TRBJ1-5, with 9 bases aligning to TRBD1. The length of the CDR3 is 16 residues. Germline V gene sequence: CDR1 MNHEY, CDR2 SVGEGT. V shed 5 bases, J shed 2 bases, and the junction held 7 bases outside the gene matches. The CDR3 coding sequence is TGTGCCAGCAGTAGGACAGGGGAGAGCGGCAATCAGCCCCAGCATTTT. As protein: CASSRTGESGNQPQHF.

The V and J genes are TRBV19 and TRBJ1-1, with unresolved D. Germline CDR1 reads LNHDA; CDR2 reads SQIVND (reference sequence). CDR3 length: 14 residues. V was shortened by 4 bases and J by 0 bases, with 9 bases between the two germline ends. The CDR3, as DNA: TGTGCCAGTAGTACATACTCCATGAACACTGAAGCTTTCTTT. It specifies CASSTYSMNTEAFF. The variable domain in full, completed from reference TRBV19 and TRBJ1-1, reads DGGITQSPKYLFRKEGQNVTLSCEQNLNHDAMYWYRQDPGQGLRLIYYSQIVNDFQKGDIAEGYSVSREKKESFPLTVTSAQKNPTAFYLCASSTYSMNTEAFFGQGTRLTVV.

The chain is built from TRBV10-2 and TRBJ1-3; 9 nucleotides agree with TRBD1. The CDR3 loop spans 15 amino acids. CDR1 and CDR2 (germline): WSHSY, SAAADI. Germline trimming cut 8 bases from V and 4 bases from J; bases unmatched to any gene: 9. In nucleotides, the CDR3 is TGCGCCAGCGCGCCGGGCGACAGGGGGGGAAACACCATATATTTT. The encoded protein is CASAPGDRGGNTIYF.

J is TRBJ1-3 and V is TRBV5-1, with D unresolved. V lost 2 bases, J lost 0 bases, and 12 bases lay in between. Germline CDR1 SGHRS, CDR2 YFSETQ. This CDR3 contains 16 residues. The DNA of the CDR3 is TGCGCCAGCAGCTTAGCGGGGATTCACTCTGGAAACACCATATATTTT. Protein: CASSLAGIHSGNTIYF. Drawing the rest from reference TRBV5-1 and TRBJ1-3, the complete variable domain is KAGVTQTPRYLIKTRGQQVTLSCSPISGHRSVSWYQQTPGQGLQFLFEYFSETQRNKGNFPGRFSGRQFSNSRSEMNVSTLELGDSALYLCASSLAGIHSGNTIYFGEGSWLTVV.

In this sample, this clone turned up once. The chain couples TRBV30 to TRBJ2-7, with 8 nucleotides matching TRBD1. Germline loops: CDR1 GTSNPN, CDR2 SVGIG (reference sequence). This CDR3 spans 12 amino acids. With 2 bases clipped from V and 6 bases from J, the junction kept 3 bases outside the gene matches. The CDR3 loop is CAWSRGQVEQYF. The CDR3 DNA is TGTGCCTGGAGTCGGGGACAGGTCGAGCAGTACTTC.

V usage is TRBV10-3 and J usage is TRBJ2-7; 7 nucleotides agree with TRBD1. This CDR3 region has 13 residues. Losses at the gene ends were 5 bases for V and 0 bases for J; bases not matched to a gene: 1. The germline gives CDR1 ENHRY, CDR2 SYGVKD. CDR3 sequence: CAISRDSSYEQYF. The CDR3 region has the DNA TGTGCCATCAGTCGGGACAGCTCCTACGAGCAGTACTTC.

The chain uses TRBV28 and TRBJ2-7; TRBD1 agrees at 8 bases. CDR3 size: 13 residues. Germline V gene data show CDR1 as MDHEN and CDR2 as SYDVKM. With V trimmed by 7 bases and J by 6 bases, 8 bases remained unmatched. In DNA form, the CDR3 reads TGTGCCAGCAAATCCTGGACAGGGCGCGAGCAGTACTTC. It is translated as CASKSWTGREQYF.

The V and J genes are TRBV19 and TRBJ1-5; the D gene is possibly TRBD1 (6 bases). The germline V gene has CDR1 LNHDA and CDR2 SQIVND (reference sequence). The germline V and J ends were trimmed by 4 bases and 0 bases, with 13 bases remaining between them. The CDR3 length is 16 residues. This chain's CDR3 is CASSTNQGSSNQPQHF. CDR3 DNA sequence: TGTGCCAGTAGTACGAATCAGGGGTCTAGCAATCAGCCCCAGCATTTT. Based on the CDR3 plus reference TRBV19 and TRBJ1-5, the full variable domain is DGGITQSPKYLFRKEGQNVTLSCEQNLNHDAMYWYRQDPGQGLRLIYYSQIVNDFQKGDIAEGYSVSREKKESFPLTVTSAQKNPTAFYLCASSTNQGSSNQPQHFGDGTRLSIL.